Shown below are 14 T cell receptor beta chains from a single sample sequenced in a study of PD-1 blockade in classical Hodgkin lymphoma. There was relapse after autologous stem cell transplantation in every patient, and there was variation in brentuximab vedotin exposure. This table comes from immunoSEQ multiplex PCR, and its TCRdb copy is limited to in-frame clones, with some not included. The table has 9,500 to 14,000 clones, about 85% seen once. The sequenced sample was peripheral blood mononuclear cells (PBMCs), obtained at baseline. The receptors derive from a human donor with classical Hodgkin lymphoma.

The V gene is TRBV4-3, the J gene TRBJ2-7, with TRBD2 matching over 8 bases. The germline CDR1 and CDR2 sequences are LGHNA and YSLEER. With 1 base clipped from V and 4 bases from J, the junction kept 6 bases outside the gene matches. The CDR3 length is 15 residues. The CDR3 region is CASSQAYGGDYEQYF. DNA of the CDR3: TGCGCCAGCAGCCAAGCGTACGGGGGGGATTACGAGCAGTACTTC.

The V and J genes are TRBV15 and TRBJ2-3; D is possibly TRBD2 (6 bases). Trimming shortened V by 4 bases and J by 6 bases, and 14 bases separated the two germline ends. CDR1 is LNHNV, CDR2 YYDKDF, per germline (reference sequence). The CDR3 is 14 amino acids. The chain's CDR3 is CATSTPGVKDTQYF. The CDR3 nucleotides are TGTGCCACCAGCACCCCGGGAGTAAAGGATACGCAGTATTTT.

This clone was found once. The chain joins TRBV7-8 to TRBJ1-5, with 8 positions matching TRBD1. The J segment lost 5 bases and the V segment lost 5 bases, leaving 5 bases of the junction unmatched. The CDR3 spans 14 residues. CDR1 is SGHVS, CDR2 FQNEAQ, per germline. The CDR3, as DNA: TGTGCCAGCAGCCGGACAGGGTGGGATCAGCCCCAGCATTTT. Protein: CASSRTGWDQPQHF.

The CDR3 here is CASRAAGGSVEQYF. The CDR3 nucleotides read TGTGCCAGCAGGGCTGCAGGGGGCTCGGTCGAGCAGTACTTC. The rearrangement links TRBV5-4 to TRBJ2-7, with TRBD1 matching 8 bases. Germline V gene sequence: CDR1 SGHNT, CDR2 YYREEE (reference sequence). V lost 5 bases to trimming and J lost 6 bases; unmatched junction nucleotides: 10. The CDR3 runs 14 residues.

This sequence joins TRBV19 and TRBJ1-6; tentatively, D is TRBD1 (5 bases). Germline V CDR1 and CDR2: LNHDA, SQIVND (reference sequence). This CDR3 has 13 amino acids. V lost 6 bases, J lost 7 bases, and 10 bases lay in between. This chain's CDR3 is CASRGTENSPLHF. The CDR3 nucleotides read TGTGCCAGTAGAGGGACGGAAAATTCACCCCTCCACTTT. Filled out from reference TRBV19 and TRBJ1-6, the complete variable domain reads DGGITQSPKYLFRKEGQNVTLSCEQNLNHDAMYWYRQDPGQGLRLIYYSQIVNDFQKGDIAEGYSVSREKKESFPLTVTSAQKNPTAFYLCASRGTENSPLHFGNGTRLTVT.

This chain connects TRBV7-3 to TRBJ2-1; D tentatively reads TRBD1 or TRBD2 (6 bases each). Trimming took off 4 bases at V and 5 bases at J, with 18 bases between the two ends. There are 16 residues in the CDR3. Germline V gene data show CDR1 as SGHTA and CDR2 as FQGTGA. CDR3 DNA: TGTGCCAGCAGCTCCAACCTCGGGGGCGGCAACAATGAGCAGTTCTTC. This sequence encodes CASSSNLGGGNNEQFF.

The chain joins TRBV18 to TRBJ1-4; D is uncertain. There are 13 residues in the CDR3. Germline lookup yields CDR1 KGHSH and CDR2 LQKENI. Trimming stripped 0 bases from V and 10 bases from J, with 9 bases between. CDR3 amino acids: CASSPPLLGKLFF. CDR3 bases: TGTGCCAGCTCACCACCCTTACTGGGAAAACTGTTTTTT.

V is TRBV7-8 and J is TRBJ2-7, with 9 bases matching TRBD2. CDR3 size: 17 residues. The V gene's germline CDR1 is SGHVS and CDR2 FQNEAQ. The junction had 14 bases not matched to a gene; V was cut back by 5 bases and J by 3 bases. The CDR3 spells CASSPHTGTSKDYEQYF. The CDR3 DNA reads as TGTGCCAGCAGCCCCCACACCGGGACTAGCAAGGACTACGAGCAGTACTTC.

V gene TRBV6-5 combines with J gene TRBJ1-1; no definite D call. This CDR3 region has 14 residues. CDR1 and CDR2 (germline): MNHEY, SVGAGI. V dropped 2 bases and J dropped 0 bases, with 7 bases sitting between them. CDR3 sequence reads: CASSYPNMNTEAFF. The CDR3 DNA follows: TGTGCCAGCAGTTACCCTAACATGAACACTGAAGCTTTCTTT.

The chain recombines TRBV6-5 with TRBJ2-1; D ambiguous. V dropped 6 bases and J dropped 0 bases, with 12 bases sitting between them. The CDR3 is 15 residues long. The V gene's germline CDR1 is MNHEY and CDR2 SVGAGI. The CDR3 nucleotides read TGTGCCAGCAGACCCTGGCGGAGCTCCTACAATGAGCAGTTCTTC. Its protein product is CASRPWRSSYNEQFF.

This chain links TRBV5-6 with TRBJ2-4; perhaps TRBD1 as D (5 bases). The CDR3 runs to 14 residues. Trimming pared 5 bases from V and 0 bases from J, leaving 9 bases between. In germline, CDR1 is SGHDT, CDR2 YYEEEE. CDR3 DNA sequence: TGTGCCAGCAGTCAGGGAATAGCCAAAAACATTCAGTACTTC. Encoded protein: CASSQGIAKNIQYF. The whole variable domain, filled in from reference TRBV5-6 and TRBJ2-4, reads DAGVTQSPTHLIKTRGQQVTLRCSPKSGHDTVSWYQQALGQGPQFIFQYYEEEERQRGNFPDRFSGHQFPNYSSELNVNALLLGDSALYLCASSQGIAKNIQYFGAGTRLSVL.

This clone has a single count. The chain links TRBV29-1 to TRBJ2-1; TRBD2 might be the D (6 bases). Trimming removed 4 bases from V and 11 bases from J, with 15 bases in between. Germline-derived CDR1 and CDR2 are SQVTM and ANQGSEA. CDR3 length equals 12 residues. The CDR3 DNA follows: TGCAGCGTTGGGCCGGGGGTAGCTCAGCAGTTCTTC. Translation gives CSVGPGVAQQFF.

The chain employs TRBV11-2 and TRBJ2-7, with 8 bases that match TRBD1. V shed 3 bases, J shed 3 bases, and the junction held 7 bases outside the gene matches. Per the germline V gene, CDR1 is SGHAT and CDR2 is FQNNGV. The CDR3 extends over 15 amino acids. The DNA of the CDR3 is TGTGCCAGCAGCTTTTCAGGGGGCCCGGACTACGAGCAGTACTTC. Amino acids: CASSFSGGPDYEQYF.

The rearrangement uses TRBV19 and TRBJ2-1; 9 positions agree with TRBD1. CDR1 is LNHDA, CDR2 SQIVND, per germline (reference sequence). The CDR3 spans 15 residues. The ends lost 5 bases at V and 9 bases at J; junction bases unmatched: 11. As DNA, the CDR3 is TGTGCCAGTAGTGTCGACAGGGGGGCCCTAAGTGAGCAGTTCTTC. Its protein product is CASSVDRGALSEQFF.